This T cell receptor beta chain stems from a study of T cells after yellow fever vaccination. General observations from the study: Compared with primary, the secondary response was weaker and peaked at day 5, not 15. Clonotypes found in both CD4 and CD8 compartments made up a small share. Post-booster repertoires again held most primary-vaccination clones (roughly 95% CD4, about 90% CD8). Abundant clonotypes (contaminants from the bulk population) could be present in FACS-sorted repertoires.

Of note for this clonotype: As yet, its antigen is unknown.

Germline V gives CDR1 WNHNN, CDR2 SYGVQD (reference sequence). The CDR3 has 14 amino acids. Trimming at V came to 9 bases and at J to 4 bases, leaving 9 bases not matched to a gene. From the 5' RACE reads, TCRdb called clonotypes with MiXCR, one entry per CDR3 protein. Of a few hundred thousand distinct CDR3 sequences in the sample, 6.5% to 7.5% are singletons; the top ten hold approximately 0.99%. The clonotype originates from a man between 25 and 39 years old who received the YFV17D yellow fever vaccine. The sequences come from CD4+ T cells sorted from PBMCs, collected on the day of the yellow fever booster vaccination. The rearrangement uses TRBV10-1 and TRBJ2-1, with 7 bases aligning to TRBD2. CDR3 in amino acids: CARGRRESYNEQFF. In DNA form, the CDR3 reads TGCGCCAGGGGACGGCGGGAGAGTTACAATGAGCAGTTCTTC.